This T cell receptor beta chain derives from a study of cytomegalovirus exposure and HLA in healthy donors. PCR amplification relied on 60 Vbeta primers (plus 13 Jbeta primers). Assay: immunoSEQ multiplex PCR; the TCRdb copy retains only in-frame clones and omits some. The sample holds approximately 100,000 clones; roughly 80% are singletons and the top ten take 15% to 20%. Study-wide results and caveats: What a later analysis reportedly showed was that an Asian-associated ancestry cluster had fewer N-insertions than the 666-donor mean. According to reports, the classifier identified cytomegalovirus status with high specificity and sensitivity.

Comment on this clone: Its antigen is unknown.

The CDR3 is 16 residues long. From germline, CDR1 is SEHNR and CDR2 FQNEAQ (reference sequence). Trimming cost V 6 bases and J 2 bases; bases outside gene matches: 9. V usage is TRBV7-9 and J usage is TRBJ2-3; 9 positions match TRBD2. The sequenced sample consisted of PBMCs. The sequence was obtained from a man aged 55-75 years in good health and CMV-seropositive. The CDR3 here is CASSFLAGRFTDTQYF. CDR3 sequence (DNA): TGTGCCAGCAGTTTCCTAGCGGGGAGGTTCACAGATACGCAGTATTTT.